The T cell receptor beta chain described here comes from a study of tumor-infiltrating lymphocytes in primary liver carcinoma. Whole-study context: Spanning 30 to 69 years of age, the patients were men and women. Study-wide results and caveats: Representation across all five tumor regions was limited to only about 7.5-24% of top clones.

Researchers generated TCR beta cDNA from around 0.55 ug of total RNA, relying on a constant-region primer. Nested multiplex PCR, run for three rounds with slightly modified ARM-PCR, yielded TCR beta libraries. MiXCR was run by TCRdb on the multiplex PCR reads, yielding one entry per CDR3 protein. The sample shows about 100,000 distinct CDR3 sequences, about two thirds of them seen only once. This clonotype was seen ten or more times. Its cognate antigen is unknown. Between roughly 17 and 30 mg of unsorted bulk tissue served as the source from which RNA and DNA were co-extracted. Surgical resection served as treatment for the primary liver carcinoma of these patients. The material sequenced was liver tumor tissue from sampling region 2. The subset is: tumor region T2, inferior pole. The clonotype originates from a woman aged 60 to 75 with primary liver carcinoma and hepatitis B virus infection.

CDR3 coding DNA: TGCAGTGCTAGAGATCCGGCTAGCGGGAGTCTGGGCGGGGAGCTGTTTTTT. Protein product: CSARDPASGSLGGELFF. The chain links TRBV20-1 to TRBJ2-2, with TRBD2 matching 10 bases. Germline loops: CDR1 DFQATT, CDR2 SNEGSKA (reference sequence). This CDR3 contains 17 residues. V trimming: 0 bases; J trimming: 7 bases; junction bases outside the gene matches: 11.